The following is a T cell receptor beta chain sequence with its context. Its antigen is currently unknown. Treatment in this sample: treatment-naive control, cytoreductive nephrectomy. Treatment-naive patients without radiation supplied the control tumors at nephrectomy. This renal cell carcinoma was of the clear cell type. Controls included a few female and 10 or so male donors, resected 2011 to 2014. The sample is drawn from a study of radiation and T cells in renal cell carcinoma. Germline V gene lookup returns CDR1 LGHNT and CDR2 FRNRAP. The CDR3 runs 15 residues. Losses at the gene ends were 4 bases for V and 4 bases for J; bases not matched to a gene: 6. Profiled with immunoSEQ multiplex PCR; TCRdb holds only in-frame clones, not every one. Of approximately 9,400 clones detected, roughly 60% appear once; the ten largest clones hold more than 9.5%. Study-wide points: Compared with controls, irradiated tumors had more, larger dominant CDR3 motifs.

The chain uses TRBV12-5 and TRBJ2-5; 10 bases agree with TRBD2. The source is a man in his forties or fifties with renal cell carcinoma. The source material was tumor tissue, sampled from a patient whose treatment was nephrectomy without radiotherapy. The CDR3 nucleotides read TGTGCTAGTGGTTCTGGACTAGCGGAAGGAGAGACCCAGTACTTC. Translation: CASGSGLAEGETQYF.